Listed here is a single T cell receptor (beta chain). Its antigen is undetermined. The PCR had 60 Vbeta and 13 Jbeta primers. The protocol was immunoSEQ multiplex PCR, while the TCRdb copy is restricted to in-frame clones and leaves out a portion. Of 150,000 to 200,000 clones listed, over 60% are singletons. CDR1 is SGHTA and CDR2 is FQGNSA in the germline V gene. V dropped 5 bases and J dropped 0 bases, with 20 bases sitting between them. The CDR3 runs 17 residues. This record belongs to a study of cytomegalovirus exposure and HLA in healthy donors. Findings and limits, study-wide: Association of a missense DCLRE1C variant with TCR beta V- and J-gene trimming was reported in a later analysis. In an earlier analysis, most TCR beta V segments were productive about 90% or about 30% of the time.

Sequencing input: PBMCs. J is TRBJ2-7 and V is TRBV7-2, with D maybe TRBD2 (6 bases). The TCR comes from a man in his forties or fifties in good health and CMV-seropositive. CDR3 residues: CASSPHHFKRASYEQYF. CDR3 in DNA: TGTGCCAGCAGCCCACACCACTTCAAGCGGGCCTCCTACGAGCAGTACTTC.